The clone carrying this T cell receptor (beta chain) was seen just once. Its matching antigen is unknown. This sample stems from a study of T-cell reconstitution after alpha-beta-depleted transplantation in children. Molecular barcoding with unique molecular identifiers was used for the TCRbeta library. TCRdb re-derived calls from the PCR reads in MiXCR, one entry per CDR3 protein. The table has roughly 310,000 distinct CDR3 sequences, approximately 20% seen once. The ends lost 1 base at V and 2 bases at J; junction bases unmatched: 4. The length of the CDR3 is 17 residues. General study findings and limits: Some patients owed their high day-60 TCRbeta diversity to surviving recipient T cells and thymic progenitors. By about two months after transplant, alpha-beta T cells reportedly arose from several hundred graft clones that had expanded.

The rearrangement links TRBV12-3 or TRBV12-4 to TRBJ2-1, with 11 bases aligning to TRBD2. This sequence was found in a male patient younger than 18 who had a stem cell transplant for acute lymphoblastic leukemia, so the T cells may come from the graft donor. Sequences were derived from PBMCs, mostly from graft donor cells, sampled 180 days after TCRalphabeta/CD19-depleted stem cell transplant. This CDR3 reads CASSLGLAGIPYNEQFF. The CDR3 DNA reads TGTGCCAGCAGTTTAGGACTAGCGGGAATCCCCTACAATGAGCAGTTCTTC.